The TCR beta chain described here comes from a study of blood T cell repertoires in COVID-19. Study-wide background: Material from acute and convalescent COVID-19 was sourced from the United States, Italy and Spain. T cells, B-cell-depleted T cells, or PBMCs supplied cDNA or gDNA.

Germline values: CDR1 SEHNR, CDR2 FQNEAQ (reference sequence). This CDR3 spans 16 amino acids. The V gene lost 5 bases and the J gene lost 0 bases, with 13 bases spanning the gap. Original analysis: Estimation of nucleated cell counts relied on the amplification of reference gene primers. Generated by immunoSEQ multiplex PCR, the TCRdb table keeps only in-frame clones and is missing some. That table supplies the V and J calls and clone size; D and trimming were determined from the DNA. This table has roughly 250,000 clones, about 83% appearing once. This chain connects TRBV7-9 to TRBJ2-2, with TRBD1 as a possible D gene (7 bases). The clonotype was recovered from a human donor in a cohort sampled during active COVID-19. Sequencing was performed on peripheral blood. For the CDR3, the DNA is TGTGCCAGCAGCCCCCAGGGGGGAGCGAACACCGGGGAGCTGTTTTTT. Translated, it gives CASSPQGGANTGELFF.